This TCR beta chain was retrieved from a study of cytomegalovirus exposure and HLA in healthy donors. Trimming cost V 3 bases and J 1 base, with 14 bases left between them. The CDR3 runs to 16 residues. Germline CDR1 reads SGHNT; CDR2 reads YYREEE (reference sequence). The PCR made use of 60 Vbeta and 13 Jbeta primers. Using immunoSEQ multiplex PCR, the repertoire was profiled, and TCRdb retains in-frame clones only, with some absent. The sample holds around 150,000 clones, about 80% seen once. The clonotype was recovered from a female donor in good health and CMV-seronegative. Source material: PBMCs. This rearrangement joins TRBV5-4 to TRBJ1-3, with a weak D call TRBD1 (6 bases). This CDR3 is CASSSPTGNSGNTIYF. CDR3 coding DNA: TGTGCCAGCAGCTCGCCCACAGGGAATTCTGGAAACACCATATATTTT.